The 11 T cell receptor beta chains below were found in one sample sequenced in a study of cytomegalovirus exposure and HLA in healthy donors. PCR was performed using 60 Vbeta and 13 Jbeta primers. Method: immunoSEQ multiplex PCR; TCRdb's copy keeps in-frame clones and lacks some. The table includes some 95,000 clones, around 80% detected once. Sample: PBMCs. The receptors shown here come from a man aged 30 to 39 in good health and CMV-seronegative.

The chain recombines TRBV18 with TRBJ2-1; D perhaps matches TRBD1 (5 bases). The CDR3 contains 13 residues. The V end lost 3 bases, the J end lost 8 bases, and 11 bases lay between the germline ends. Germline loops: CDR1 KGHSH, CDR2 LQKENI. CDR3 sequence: CASSPFDSDEQFF. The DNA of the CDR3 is TGTGCCAGCTCACCCTTCGACAGCGATGAGCAGTTCTTC.

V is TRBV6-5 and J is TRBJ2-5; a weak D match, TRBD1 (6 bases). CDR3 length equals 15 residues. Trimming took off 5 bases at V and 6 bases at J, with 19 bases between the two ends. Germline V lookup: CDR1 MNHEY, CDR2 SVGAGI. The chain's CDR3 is CASSGTRQEGQTQYF. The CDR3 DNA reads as TGTGCCAGCAGTGGGACCCGACAGGAAGGGCAGACCCAGTACTTC.

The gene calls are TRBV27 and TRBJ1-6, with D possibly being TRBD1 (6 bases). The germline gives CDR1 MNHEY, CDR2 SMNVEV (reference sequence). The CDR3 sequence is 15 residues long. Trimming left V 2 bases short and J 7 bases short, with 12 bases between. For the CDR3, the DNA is TGTGCCAGCAGTTTAGGGGGGGCGGGAAATTCACCCCTCCACTTT. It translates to CASSLGGAGNSPLHF.

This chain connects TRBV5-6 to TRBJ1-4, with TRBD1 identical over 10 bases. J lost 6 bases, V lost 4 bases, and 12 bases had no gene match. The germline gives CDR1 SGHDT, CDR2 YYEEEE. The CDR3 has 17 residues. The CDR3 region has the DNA TGTGCCAGCAGCAGCCGACAGGGGGCGCTCCCGGATGAAAAACTGTTTTTT. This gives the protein CASSSRQGALPDEKLFF.

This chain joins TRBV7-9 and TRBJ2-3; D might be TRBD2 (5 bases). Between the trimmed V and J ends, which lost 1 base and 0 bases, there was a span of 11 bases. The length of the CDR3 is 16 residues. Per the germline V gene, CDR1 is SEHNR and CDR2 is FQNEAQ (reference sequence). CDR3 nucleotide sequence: TGTGCCAGCAGCTTAGGTTTGGGAGCGAGCACAGATACGCAGTATTTT. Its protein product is CASSLGLGASTDTQYF.

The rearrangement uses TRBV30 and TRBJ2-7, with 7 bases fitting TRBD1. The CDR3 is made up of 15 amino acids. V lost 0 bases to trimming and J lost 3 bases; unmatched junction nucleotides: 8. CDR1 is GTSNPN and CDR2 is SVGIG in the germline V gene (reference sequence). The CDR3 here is CAWSVLGDRDYEQYF. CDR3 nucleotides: TGTGCCTGGAGTGTACTCGGAGACAGGGACTACGAGCAGTACTTC.

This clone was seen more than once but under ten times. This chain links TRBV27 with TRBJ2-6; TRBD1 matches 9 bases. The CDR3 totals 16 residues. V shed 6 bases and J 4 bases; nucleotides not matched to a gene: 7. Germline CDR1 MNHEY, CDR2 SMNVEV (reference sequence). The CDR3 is CASSPDRGTGANVLTF. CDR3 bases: TGTGCCAGCAGCCCTGACAGGGGGACAGGGGCCAACGTCCTGACTTTC.

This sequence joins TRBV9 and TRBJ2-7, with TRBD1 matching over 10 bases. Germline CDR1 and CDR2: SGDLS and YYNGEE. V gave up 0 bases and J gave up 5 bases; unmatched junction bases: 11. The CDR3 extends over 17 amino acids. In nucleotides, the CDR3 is TGTGCCAGCAGCGTAGAAGGTCGGACAGGGGGTCCCAACGAGCAGTACTTC. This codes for CASSVEGRTGGPNEQYF.

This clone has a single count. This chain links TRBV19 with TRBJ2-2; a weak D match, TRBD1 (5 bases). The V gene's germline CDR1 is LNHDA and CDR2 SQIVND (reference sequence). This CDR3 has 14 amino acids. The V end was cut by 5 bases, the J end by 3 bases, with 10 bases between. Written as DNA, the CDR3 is TGTGCCAGTAGTGGGCAGGGTCACACCGGGGAGCTGTTTTTT. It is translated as CASSGQGHTGELFF.

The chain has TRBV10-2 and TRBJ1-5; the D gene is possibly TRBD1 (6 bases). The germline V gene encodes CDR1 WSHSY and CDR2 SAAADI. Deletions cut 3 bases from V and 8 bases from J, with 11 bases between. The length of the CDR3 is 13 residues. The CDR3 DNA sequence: TGCGCCAGCAGTGATTCTCAGGGGAAGCCCCAGCATTTT. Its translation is CASSDSQGKPQHF.

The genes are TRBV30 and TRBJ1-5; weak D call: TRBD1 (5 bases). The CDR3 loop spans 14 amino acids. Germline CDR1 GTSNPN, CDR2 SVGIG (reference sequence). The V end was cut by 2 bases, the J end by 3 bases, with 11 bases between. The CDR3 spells CAWSLGGFNQPQHF. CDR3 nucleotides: TGTGCCTGGAGTCTGGGGGGATTCAATCAGCCCCAGCATTTT.